What follows is one T cell receptor (beta chain) and its context. The specificity of this receptor is unknown. Qualities for individual bases were not recorded, and no much larger clone is one base off. This record belongs to a study of shared clonotypes between healthy human individuals (dated by TCRdb to 2020 to 2021). Turning to the overall study: Two women and three men aged 18 to 49 years were included in the cohort. To increase sequencing depth and limit assay-specific biases, TCR repertoire library preparation and sequencing were carried out by different laboratories using diverse techniques. For each donor, CD4 naive and CD4 memory were each given three plates, CD8 naive was given two plates, and CD8 memory was given one plate. To estimate repertoire size and how much clonotype sharing occurs between individuals, the study deeply sequenced the blood TCR repertoires of about 5 healthy adults. Leukapheresis yielded between about 0.8 and 9.5 billion PBMCs per donor. What the authors observed across the whole study: Even with the large sequencing depth, rarefaction of the sorted-subset datasets indicated that sequencing was incomplete. Across a few donors, around 5% of naive CD4, approximately 3.6% of naive CD8, approximately 2.5% of memory CD4, and about 0.44% of memory CD8 clonotypes were shared. Compared with non-shared clonotypes, the clonotypes found in all four sorted-subset donors had higher generation probabilities. Pairwise subsampling led to the expectation that sequencing depth would affect the degree of clonotype sharing among donors. Sampling was restricted to blood, and TCR repertoires in tissues likely differ from the TCR repertoires found in blood. Estimated clonotype richness was generally larger for naive than for memory subsets. The small number of donors limited the genetic and exposure-history diversity represented.

TCR CDR3 regions were amplified from genomic DNA by multiplex PCR using the deep immunoSEQ assay. Genomic DNA extracted from each cell subset was distributed evenly over all wells of several immunoSEQ 96-well plates, and each plate served as one replicate. For sorted subsets, roughly 190 ng of genomic DNA, equivalent to around 29,000 T cell genomes, went into each replicate PCR. Purified libraries were quantified with a Qubit 3.0 fluorometer, sized on a Bioanalyzer 2100, and re-quantified with the KAPA Library Quantification kit. Each immunoSEQ 96-well plate was sequenced on its own single-read 150-cycle Illumina NextSeq 550 flow cell. The study's processing was this. Because the immunoSEQ output included only junctional sequences and no quality scores, the filtering could not be the same as the filtering used for full-length reads. To assign V/J genes and CDR3, sequences were annotated using PyIR, a Python wrapper for IgBLAST v1.9, with IMGT germline references. Any read was removed if the V/J assignment was weak (E-value above 1e-6), the CDR3 was missing, or the read contained stop codons, out-of-frame junctions, or ambiguous translated residues. V3J clonotypes were defined as sequences sharing the same inferred V gene, J gene, and CDR3 amino acid sequence. Percentage overlap between repertoires was computed as shared unique clonotypes divided by the size of the smaller repertoire. Repertoire richness was assessed with RTK rarefaction, the Chao1 estimator, and Recon v2.1 estimates of unobserved clonotypes. Generation probabilities were computed with OLGA for all TCRbeta clonotypes obtained by the gDNA method from several donors. The table was pulled from immuneACCESS by TCRdb, which kept in-frame rearrangements only. Such tables lose some clones; where checked, under half of the loss comes from unresolved V genes, and the rest has no known cause. The V and J calls and clone size were taken over from that table, and D and trimming were inferred from the DNA. The sample records hundreds of thousands of clones, roughly 78% of which are singletons. Under 2% of the sample belongs to the ten largest clones.

The donors were healthy, HIV-negative adults with no recently reported acute infections or vaccinations. All donors were Caucasian adults living in Nashville, Tennessee, USA. CD4+ T cells were enriched by magnetic negative selection; naive cells were then positively selected on CD45RA, and the negative fraction formed the memory subset. After blood collection by leukapheresis, PBMCs were isolated using Ficoll-Histopaque density gradient centrifugation and then cryopreserved in the vapor phase of liquid nitrogen. Purity and quantity of every magnetically sorted T cell population were checked by analytical flow cytometry. Each sorted fraction had its genomic DNA isolated and then quantified by UV absorbance on a Nanodrop 2000c. Sequencing used memory CD4+ T cells sorted from blood. This specimen's cell subset or site label, interpreted: CD45RA-negative fraction. The receptor was derived from a woman in her twenties or thirties in good health.

The CDR3 in this case is CASSPRDRVSGANVLTF. The nucleotide sequence is given as TGTGCCAGTAGTCCTCGGGACCGAGTCTCTGGGGCCAACGTCCTGACTTTC. The chain is encoded by TRBV19 joined to TRBJ2-6, with the D gene tentatively TRBD1 or TRBD2, based on 5 matching bases in each. From cysteine to phenylalanine, the CDR3 is 17 amino acids long. Only CDR3 DNA remains: 51 bases, in frame from the first base. The junction shows trimming of 5 bases on V and 0 bases on J, plus 14 bases between the germline ends. The germline V gene (reference sequence) yields LNHDA for CDR1 and SQIVND for CDR2.